The rows below give T cell receptor beta chains drawn from one sample of a study of cytomegalovirus exposure and HLA in healthy donors. TCRdb's table, derived via immunoSEQ multiplex PCR, lists solely in-frame clones and lacks some. The data contain 100,000 to 150,000 clones, 70% to 85% of them singletons. The sequenced sample was PBMCs. These TCRs come from a boy under 10 years old in good health and CMV-seronegative. Each CDR3 is given with its conserved first and last residue. Fields, in order: D gene, J gene, V gene, CDR3 protein, CDR3 DNA. A D gene is named only where the DNA matches it firmly.

TRBD1 TRBJ1-2 TRBV4-3 CASSQVRQGGYGYTF TGCGCCAGCAGCCAAGTCCGACAGGGAGGCTATGGCTACACCTTC
TRBD1 TRBJ1-5 TRBV19 CASSIGSYRGRNQPQHF TGTGCCAGTAGTATAGGGAGCTACAGGGGTCGCAATCAGCCCCAGCATTTT
NA TRBJ1-5 TRBV19 CASKQINQPQHF TGTGCCAGCAAACAGATTAATCAGCCCCAGCATTTT
TRBD1 TRBJ1-1 TRBV19 CASSFRDRGDYEAFF TGTGCCAGTAGTTTCCGGGACAGGGGGGATTATGAAGCTTTCTTT
NA TRBJ1-2 TRBV27 CASSLARGRYGYTF TGTGCCAGCAGTTTAGCGAGGGGGAGATATGGCTACACCTTC
NA TRBJ1-4 TRBV27 CASSLTPRRKLFF TGTGCCAGCAGTTTAACGCCGAGGCGGAAACTGTTTTTT
NA TRBJ2-3 TRBV5-4 CASSPSGSTDTQYF TGTGCCAGCAGCCCCAGCGGGAGCACAGATACGCAGTATTTT
TRBD2 TRBJ2-1 TRBV14 CASSQGLAGVKFF TGTGCCAGCAGCCAAGGCCTAGCGGGAGTTAAGTTCTTC
NA TRBJ1-2 TRBV4-1 CASSQDPGWSFNYGYTF TGCGCCAGCAGCCAAGATCCCGGTTGGAGCTTCAACTATGGCTACACCTTC
NA TRBJ1-2 TRBV6-1 CASSEVEGGNYGYTF TGTGCCAGCAGTGAGGTCGAGGGAGGGAACTATGGCTACACCTTC
NA TRBJ1-1 TRBV9 CASSVGEDKAFF TGTGCCAGCAGCGTAGGAGAAGACAAAGCTTTCTTT
NA TRBJ1-2 TRBV4-1 CASSQDSRYGYTF TGCGCCAGCAGCCAAGATAGCCGTTATGGCTACACCTTC
TRBD1 TRBJ1-5 TRBV30 CASGQGLNQPQHF TGTGCCTCCGGACAGGGCCTAAATCAGCCCCAGCATTTT
NA TRBJ2-7 TRBV4-3 CASSQARVGYEQYF TGCGCCAGCAGCCAAGCCAGGGTCGGCTACGAGCAGTACTTC
TRBD2 TRBJ2-2 TRBV6-1 CASSQGPSGGAGGELFF TGTGCCAGCAGTCAAGGGCCTAGCGGGGGGGCCGGCGGGGAGCTGTTTTTT
NA TRBJ1-2 TRBV11-2 CASSLVFRVGGSGYTF TGTGCCAGCAGCTTAGTTTTTCGTGTAGGGGGTTCAGGCTACACCTTC
NA TRBJ2-7 TRBV5-6 CASSYGQYYEQYF TGTGCCAGCAGCTACGGACAGTACTACGAGCAGTACTTC
TRBD1 TRBJ2-7 TRBV5-6 CASRDDRVSYEQYF TGTGCCAGCAGGGACGACAGGGTGTCTTACGAGCAGTACTTC
NA TRBJ1-2 TRBV27 CASRDRGNYGYTF TGTGCCAGCAGGGACAGAGGAAACTATGGCTACACCTTC
NA TRBJ1-5 TRBV6-5 CASSGQKDQPQHF TGTGCCAGCAGTGGACAGAAGGATCAGCCCCAGCATTTT
TRBD1 TRBJ1-2 TRBV4-1 CASSQGQGGYGYTF TGCGCCAGCAGCCAAGGACAGGGGGGATATGGCTACACCTTC
NA TRBJ1-2 TRBV30 CAWLAGAFYGYTF TGTGCCTGGTTGGCAGGGGCCTTTTATGGCTACACCTTC